One sample yielded the 21 T cell receptor beta chains listed below, sequenced in a study of control samples from healthy donors and cancer patients (dated by TCRdb to the early 2020s). Libraries were constructed by the immunoSEQ multiplex PCR assay. What TCRdb holds here is the immuneACCESS table cut down to in-frame rearrangements. Part of the clones is not present; checked against another copy, under half of the missing clones reflect an unresolved V gene, and the others are unexplained. The sample table contains around 150,000 clones; only one count was recorded for 80% to 90% of them. More than 10% of the sample lies in the top ten. Material: blood. The source of these receptors is a man aged 30-40 years in good health.

This chain uses TRBV7-9 with TRBJ1-2; no firm D call. Germline V gene data show CDR1 as SEHNR and CDR2 as FQNEAQ (reference sequence). Trimming cost V 1 base and J 7 bases, with 13 bases left between them. The CDR3 is made up of 14 amino acids. CDR3 sequence (DNA): TGTGCCAGCAGCTTAGACGGCCAGGTCTTTGGCTACACCTTC. Its protein is CASSLDGQVFGYTF.

The chain is built from TRBV12-2 and TRBJ2-5. TRBV12-2 is listed as a pseudogene. The CDR3 has 13 residues. The DNA of the CDR3 is TGTGCAAGTCGCTTAGAGACCAAAGAGACCCAGTACTTC. Amino acids: CASRLETKETQYF.

J is TRBJ1-3 and V is TRBV7-9; TRBD1 agrees at 8 bases. Losses at the gene ends were 3 bases for V and 4 bases for J; bases not matched to a gene: 5. The CDR3 is made up of 15 amino acids. CDR1 SEHNR and CDR2 FQNEAQ come from the germline V gene (reference sequence). DNA for the CDR3: TGTGCCAGCAGCTTCAACGGGGACAGGGGAAACACCATATATTTT. Its translation: CASSFNGDRGNTIYF.

The chain employs TRBV7-3 and TRBJ2-1; TRBD2 is a possible D gene (7 bases). This CDR3 region has 15 residues. Germline values: CDR1 SGHTA, CDR2 FQGTGA. The V end was cut by 5 bases, the J end by 7 bases, with 18 bases between. The CDR3 reads CASSPGGLAANEQFF. In DNA form, the CDR3 reads TGTGCCAGCAGCCCCGGGGGGCTAGCGGCTAATGAGCAGTTCTTC.

The V call is TRBV12-5, the J call TRBJ1-1; D might be TRBD1 (5 bases). This CDR3 has 12 residues. CDR1 and CDR2 (germline): LGHNT, FRNRAP. Trimming cost V 10 bases and J 6 bases, with 15 bases left between them. The CDR3 is CATRGPEAEAFF. The CDR3 bases are TGTGCTACAAGGGGACCAGAAGCTGAAGCTTTCTTT. The variable domain in full, completed from reference TRBV12-5 and TRBJ1-1, reads DARVTQTPRHKVTEMGQEVTMRCQPILGHNTVFWYRQTMMQGLELLAYFRNRAPLDDSGMPKDRFSAEMPDATLATLKIQPSEPRDSAVYFCATRGPEAEAFFGQGTRLTVV.

J is TRBJ2-7 and V is TRBV20-1; D may be TRBD2 (6 bases). The germline V gene encodes CDR1 DFQATT and CDR2 SNEGSKA (reference sequence). V shed 3 bases and J shed 0 bases, with 12 bases lying between them. The CDR3 spans 14 residues. Here the CDR3 reads CSASGGSGSYEQYF. The CDR3 nucleotides read TGCAGTGCTAGTGGGGGGTCTGGCTCCTACGAGCAGTACTTC.

This rearrangement joins TRBV14 to TRBJ2-1; D not certain. The CDR3 spans 16 residues. From germline, CDR1 is SGHDN and CDR2 FVKESK. Trimming removed 0 bases at V and 7 bases at J, with 16 bases between. CDR3 bases: TGTGCCAGCAGCCAAGATCAGAACGGGCCCTTAAATGAGCAGTTCTTC. The encoded protein is CASSQDQNGPLNEQFF.

The chain uses TRBV4-1 and TRBJ2-3; D is unresolved. The CDR3 extends over 14 amino acids. The V end lost 5 bases, the J end lost 0 bases, and 9 bases lay between the germline ends. The V gene's germline CDR1 is MGHRA and CDR2 YSYEKL. CDR3 sequence: CASSKAVSTDTQYF. CDR3 bases: TGCGCCAGCAGCAAGGCAGTCAGCACAGATACGCAGTATTTT.

In its sample, this clone was seen once. The chain is built from TRBV9 and TRBJ2-1; D not certain. Between the trimmed V and J ends, which lost 0 bases and 1 base, there was a span of 11 bases. The CDR3 is made up of 16 amino acids. Germline CDR1 and CDR2: SGDLS and YYNGEE. The CDR3 region is CASSVEFSVSYNEQFF. CDR3 coding DNA: TGTGCCAGCAGCGTAGAGTTTTCGGTATCCTACAATGAGCAGTTCTTC. Combining the CDR3 with reference TRBV9 and TRBJ2-1 gives the whole variable domain DSGVTQTPKHLITATGQRVTLRCSPRSGDLSVYWYQQSLDQGLQFLIQYYNGEERAKGNILERFSAQQFPDLHSELNLSSLELGDSALYFCASSVEFSVSYNEQFFGPGTRLTVL.

The gene calls are TRBV5-6 and TRBJ2-1; D gene ambiguous. The CDR3 length is 15 residues. Trimming removed 0 bases at V and 4 bases at J, with 11 bases between. Germline CDR1 reads SGHDT; CDR2 reads YYEEEE. In nucleotides, the CDR3 is TGTGCCAGCAGCTTGGGGTCGAGTCCTTACAATGAGCAGTTCTTC. Amino acid sequence: CASSLGSSPYNEQFF.

This sequence joins TRBV5-4 and TRBJ1-6, with D unclear. The ends were cut back, 0 bases at V and 7 bases at J, with 14 bases in the middle. Germline CDR1 is SGHNT and CDR2 is YYREEE (reference sequence). The CDR3 has 16 residues. The CDR3 loop is CASSLGAREPNSPLHF. CDR3 in DNA: TGTGCCAGCAGCTTGGGGGCCCGGGAGCCAAATTCACCCCTCCACTTT. The full variable domain, its missing parts supplied by reference TRBV5-4 and TRBJ1-6, is ETGVTQSPTHLIKTRGQQVTLRCSSQSGHNTVSWYQQALGQGPQFIFQYYREEENGRGNFPPRFSGLQFPNYSSELNVNALELDDSALYLCASSLGAREPNSPLHFGNGTRLTVT.

This chain links TRBV10-3 with TRBJ1-5, with 8 bases matching TRBD1. J gave up 6 bases and V 0 bases, and 10 bases lay outside the gene matches. Germline V gene sequence: CDR1 ENHRY, CDR2 SYGVKD. The CDR3 has 17 amino acids. The CDR3 loop reads CAISESLTGGYGQPQHF. The CDR3 DNA sequence: TGTGCCATCAGTGAGTCTCTAACAGGGGGGTATGGTCAGCCCCAGCATTTT.

The chain joins TRBV7-9 to TRBJ2-7, with D possibly being TRBD2 (7 bases). Germline CDR1 is SEHNR and CDR2 is FQNEAQ (reference sequence). The CDR3 spans 16 residues. Trimming pared 5 bases from V and 5 bases from J, leaving 22 bases between. CDR3 DNA: TGTGCCAGCAGCCCGGTGGGTAAGGGGGGGATACACGAGCAGTACTTC. This gives the protein CASSPVGKGGIHEQYF.

This chain uses TRBV11-3 with TRBJ2-2; D remains ambiguous. The CDR3 runs to 12 residues. CDR1 is SGHNT and CDR2 is YENEEA in the germline V gene. Trimming removed 3 bases from V and 6 bases from J, with 5 bases in between. The CDR3 spells CASSFQSGELFF. As DNA, the CDR3 is TGTGCCAGCAGCTTCCAGTCCGGGGAGCTGTTTTTT.

V is TRBV4-2 and J is TRBJ2-1, with TRBD2 identical over 10 bases. V lost 3 bases and J lost 3; bases outside the gene matches: 11. The CDR3 totals 18 residues. The V gene's germline CDR1 is LGHNA and CDR2 YNFKEQ. The CDR3 spells CASSQGGVAGGYYNEQFF. The CDR3 bases are TGTGCCAGCAGCCAGGGGGGGGTAGCGGGAGGTTACTACAATGAGCAGTTCTTC.

The rearrangement uses TRBV2 and TRBJ1-5; no definite D call. V gave up 1 base and J gave up 2 bases, with 9 bases separating them. CDR3 length equals 15 residues. Germline V lookup: CDR1 SNHLY, CDR2 FYNNEI. CDR3 region: CASSEDPRGNQPQHF. The CDR3, as DNA: TGTGCCAGCAGTGAAGATCCGCGGGGCAATCAGCCCCAGCATTTT.

The chain uses TRBV3-1 (or the pseudogene TRBV3-2) and TRBJ1-5; weak D call: TRBD1 (5 bases). The length of the CDR3 is 18 residues. CDR1 and CDR2 (germline): LGHDT, YNNKEL (reference sequence). The V end lost 4 bases, the J end lost 0 bases, and 19 bases lay between the germline ends. The CDR3 reads CASSLGGRGPYSNQPQHF. The CDR3 coding sequence is TGTGCCAGCAGCCTCGGGGGAAGGGGCCCTTATAGCAATCAGCCCCAGCATTTT.

The chain combines TRBV4-1 with TRBJ2-7, with a tentative D call TRBD1 (5 bases). CDR3 length equals 13 residues. The V end lost 0 bases, the J end lost 3 bases, and 6 bases lay between the germline ends. The germline gives CDR1 MGHRA, CDR2 YSYEKL. CDR3 residues: CASSQEQDYEQYF. The CDR3 coding sequence is TGCGCCAGCAGCCAAGAACAGGACTACGAGCAGTACTTC.

The rearrangement uses TRBV6-2 or TRBV6-3 and TRBJ1-4, with 8 bases that match TRBD1. Germline CDR1 reads MNHEY; CDR2 reads SVGEGT. V shed 6 bases, J shed 7 bases, and the junction held 7 bases outside the gene matches. This CDR3 region has 14 residues. The CDR3 region has the DNA TGTGCCAGCAGCATGGGACAGGTGTTTGAAAAACTGTTTTTT. Translated: CASSMGQVFEKLFF.

The chain joins TRBV3-1 (or the pseudogene TRBV3-2) to TRBJ1-1, with D possibly matching TRBD1 (6 bases). From germline, CDR1 is LGHDT and CDR2 YNNKEL (reference sequence). This CDR3 is 14 amino acids long. The ends were cut back, 4 bases at V and 3 bases at J, with 12 bases in the middle. The CDR3 reads CASSLQSGDTEAFF. DNA of the CDR3: TGTGCCAGCAGCCTCCAATCAGGGGACACTGAAGCTTTCTTT.

This clone has just one count. This sequence joins TRBV5-6 and TRBJ2-2; either TRBD1 or TRBD2 may fit D (5 bases each). The length of the CDR3 is 14 residues. The germline gives CDR1 SGHDT, CDR2 YYEEEE. The germline V and J ends were trimmed by 7 bases and 8 bases, with 18 bases remaining between them. The chain's CDR3 is CASFLVSGRGELFF. CDR3 DNA: TGTGCCAGCTTCCTCGTTTCGGGGCGGGGGGAGCTGTTTTTT.